A single sample is the source of the 2 T cell receptor beta chains below, sequenced in a study of T-cell reconstitution after alpha-beta-depleted transplantation in children. Unique molecular identifiers were built into the TCRbeta library. TCRdb analysed the PCR reads with MiXCR anew, one entry per CDR3 protein. The sample comprises about 610,000 distinct CDR3 sequences, 10% of which are singletons, and roughly 4% rests with the top ten. This specimen was PBMCs from the stem cell graft donor, taken from the stem cell graft. These receptors were obtained from a human donor who donated a stem cell graft to a child with acute myeloid leukemia.

V gene TRBV20-1 combines with J gene TRBJ2-3; D is possibly TRBD2 (6 bases). This CDR3 has 15 residues. The germline V and J ends were trimmed by 0 bases and 2 bases, with 12 bases remaining between them. Germline CDR1 DFQATT, CDR2 SNEGSKA (reference sequence). This CDR3 is CSAREGTAFTDTQYF. DNA for the CDR3: TGCAGTGCTAGAGAAGGGACTGCATTCACAGATACGCAGTATTTT.

This clonotype was counted ten times or more. This chain joins TRBV27 and TRBJ2-3; D possibly matches TRBD1 or TRBD2 (5 bases each). This CDR3 comprises 15 residues. Germline assignment: CDR1 MNHEY and CDR2 SMNVEV (reference sequence). V was cut by 8 bases and J by 2 bases, with 17 bases left in between. CDR3 protein: CASRGGQDSTDTQYF. The CDR3 DNA follows: TGTGCCAGCCGAGGAGGACAAGACTCCACAGATACGCAGTATTTT.